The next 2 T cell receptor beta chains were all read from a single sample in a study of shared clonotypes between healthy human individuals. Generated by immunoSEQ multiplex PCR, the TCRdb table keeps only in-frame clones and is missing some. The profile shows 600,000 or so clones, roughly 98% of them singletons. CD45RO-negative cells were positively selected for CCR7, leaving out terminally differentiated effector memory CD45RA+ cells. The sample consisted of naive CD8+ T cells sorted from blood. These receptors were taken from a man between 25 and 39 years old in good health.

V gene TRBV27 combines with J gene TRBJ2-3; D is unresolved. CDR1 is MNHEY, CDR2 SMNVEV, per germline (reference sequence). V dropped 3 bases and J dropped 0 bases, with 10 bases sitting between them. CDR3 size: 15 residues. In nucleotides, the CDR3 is TGTGCCAGCAGTTTGGGTTCTTGGAGCACAGATACGCAGTATTTT. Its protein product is CASSLGSWSTDTQYF.

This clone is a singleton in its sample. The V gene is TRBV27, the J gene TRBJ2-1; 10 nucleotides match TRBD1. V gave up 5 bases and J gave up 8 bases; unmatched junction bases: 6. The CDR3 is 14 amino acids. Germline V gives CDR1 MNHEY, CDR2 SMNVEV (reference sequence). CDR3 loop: CASSTGTGVDEQFF. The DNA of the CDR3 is TGTGCCAGCAGTACCGGGACAGGGGTGGATGAGCAGTTCTTC.